This T cell receptor (beta chain) was profiled in a study of T cell responses to AZD1222 COVID-19 vaccine. Comment on this clone: Its specificity is unknown.

Germline V gene sequence: CDR1 SEHNR, CDR2 FQNEAQ (reference sequence). This CDR3 spans 14 amino acids. V shed 4 bases and J shed 2 bases, with 9 bases lying between them. Data came from immunoSEQ multiplex PCR; TCRdb stores just in-frame clones and leaves some out. The data contain 150,000 to 250,000 clones, approximately 91% of them singletons. Findings and caveats of the study: Compared with day 0, the breadth and depth of the Spike-specific TCR repertoire rose significantly after two doses of AZD1222.

The V and J genes are TRBV7-9 and TRBJ2-1; D unclear. The clonotype comes from an adult who received the AZD1222 COVID-19 vaccine. The sample consisted of peripheral blood, taken 28 days after the second AZD1222 dose. The CDR3, as DNA: TGTGCCAGCAGCTCTACCAGTACCTACAATGAGCAGTTCTTC. Its translation: CASSSTSTYNEQFF.